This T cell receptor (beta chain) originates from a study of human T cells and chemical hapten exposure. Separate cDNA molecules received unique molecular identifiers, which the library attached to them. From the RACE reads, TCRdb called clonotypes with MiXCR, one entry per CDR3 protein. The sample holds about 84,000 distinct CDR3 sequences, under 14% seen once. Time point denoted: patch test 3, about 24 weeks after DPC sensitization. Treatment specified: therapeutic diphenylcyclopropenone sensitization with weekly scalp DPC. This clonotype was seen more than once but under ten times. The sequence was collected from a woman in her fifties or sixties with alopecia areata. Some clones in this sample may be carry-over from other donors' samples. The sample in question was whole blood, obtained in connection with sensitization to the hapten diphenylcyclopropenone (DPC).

DNA of the CDR3: TGTGCCAGTAGTATAGCCCGGACAGGGGGGAATGAGCAGTTCTTC. This codes for CASSIARTGGNEQFF. This chain uses TRBV19 with TRBJ2-1; TRBD1 matches 10 bases. Germline trimming cut 1 base from V and 7 bases from J; bases unmatched to any gene: 4. The CDR3 extends over 15 amino acids. Germline-derived CDR1 and CDR2 are LNHDA and SQIVND (reference sequence).